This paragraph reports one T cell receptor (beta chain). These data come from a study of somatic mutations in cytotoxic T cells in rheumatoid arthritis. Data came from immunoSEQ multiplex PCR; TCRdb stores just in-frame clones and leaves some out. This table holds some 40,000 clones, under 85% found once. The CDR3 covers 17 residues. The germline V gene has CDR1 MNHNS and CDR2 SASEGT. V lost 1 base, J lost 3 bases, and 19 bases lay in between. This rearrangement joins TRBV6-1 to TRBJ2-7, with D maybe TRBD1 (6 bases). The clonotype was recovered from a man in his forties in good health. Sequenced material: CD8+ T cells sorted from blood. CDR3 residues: CASSEVPGLGGDYEQYF. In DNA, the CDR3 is TGTGCCAGCAGTGAAGTGCCGGGGCTAGGGGGAGACTACGAGCAGTACTTC.